This passage covers 30 T cell receptor beta chains from one sample sequenced in a study of T cell repertoires in cytomegalovirus infection. TCRdb re-analysed the reads in MiXCR, keeping a single row per CDR3 protein. Of 200,000 to 300,000 distinct CDR3 sequences listed, approximately 13% are singletons. The source material was PBMCs. The receptors here all came from a human donor in good health (CMV status not recorded). Some clones in this sample may be carry-over from other donors' samples.

This clonotype was recorded at least ten times. The chain uses TRBV6-1 and TRBJ1-5; D not certain. This CDR3 region has 15 residues. V gave up 6 bases and J gave up 6 bases, with 18 bases separating them. Germline V gene sequence: CDR1 MNHNS, CDR2 SASEGT. CDR3 sequence reads: CASSRSWTGGQPQHF. The CDR3 DNA follows: TGTGCCAGCAGCCGCTCCTGGACGGGAGGTCAGCCCCAGCATTTT.

A few counts support this clonotype. V and J are TRBV20-1 and TRBJ1-5; TRBD1 matches at 8 bases. V gave up 1 base and J gave up 7 bases; unmatched junction bases: 6. Per germline, CDR1 DFQATT and CDR2 SNEGSKA (reference sequence). The CDR3 loop spans 14 amino acids. The CDR3 coding sequence is TGCAGTGCTAGAGCCGACAGGGGAGGCCAGCCCCAGCATTTT. As protein: CSARADRGGQPQHF.

V is TRBV4-3 and J is TRBJ2-3; D is possibly TRBD2 (5 bases). This CDR3 contains 14 residues. Germline assignment: CDR1 LGHNA and CDR2 YSLEER. With 2 bases removed from V and 4 bases from J, the gap between germline ends came to 10 bases. CDR3: CASSQPGVADTQYF. The DNA for the CDR3 is TGCGCCAGCAGCCAACCCGGGGTGGCAGATACGCAGTATTTT.

This clonotype was counted between two and nine times. The V call is TRBV3-1, the J call TRBJ2-3; a weak D match, TRBD2 (6 bases). Trimming removed 4 bases from V and 6 bases from J, with 20 bases in between. This CDR3 has 16 amino acids. Germline CDR1 LGHDT, CDR2 YNNKEL (reference sequence). The chain's CDR3 is CASSPGTLAAGDTQYF. The CDR3 nucleotides read TGTGCCAGCAGCCCCGGGACTCTAGCCGCTGGGGATACGCAGTATTTT.

This clonotype was found many times. CDR3 loop: CASSGNQPQHF. The CDR3, as DNA: TGTGCCAGCAGTGGCAATCAGCCCCAGCATTTT. J is TRBJ1-5 and V is TRBV28, with D unresolved. The germline V gene encodes CDR1 MDHEN and CDR2 SYDVKM. The V and J ends lost 5 bases and 2 bases respectively, with 1 base between them. The CDR3 consists of 11 residues.

The V gene is TRBV5-8, the J gene TRBJ2-1; perhaps TRBD1 as D (6 bases). The germline gives CDR1 SGHTS, CDR2 YDEGEE. CDR3 length: 12 amino acids. V was shortened by 7 bases and J by 8 bases, with 13 bases between the two germline ends. In DNA form, the CDR3 reads TGTGCCAGCGGATACAGGGACGATGAGCAGTTCTTC. The encoded protein is CASGYRDDEQFF. The entire variable domain, with the rest obtained from reference TRBV5-8 and TRBJ2-1, is as follows: EAGVTQSPTHLIKTRGQQATLRCSPISGHTSVYWYQQALGLGLQFLLWYDEGEERNRGNFPPRFSGRQFPNYSSELNVNALELEDSALYLCASGYRDDEQFFGPGTRLTVL.

Ten or more counts support this clonotype. The V and J genes are TRBV7-2 and TRBJ2-1; maybe TRBD1 (8 bases). V lost 2 bases and J lost 3, with 29 bases in between. Germline V gene lookup returns CDR1 SGHTA and CDR2 FQGNSA. The CDR3 totals 21 residues. The CDR3: CASSLHGRQGTSGRGYNEQFF. The CDR3 bases are TGTGCCAGCAGCTTACACGGGAGACAGGGGACTTCGGGGAGGGGCTACAATGAGCAGTTCTTC.

V usage is TRBV20-1 and J usage is TRBJ1-4; a weak D match, TRBD1 (6 bases). Trimming cost V 0 bases and J 8 bases, with 7 bases left between them. The germline V gene encodes CDR1 DFQATT and CDR2 SNEGSKA (reference sequence). The CDR3 is 12 amino acids. For the CDR3, the DNA is TGCAGTGCTAGAGAGGACAGCGAAAAACTGTTTTTT. It encodes CSAREDSEKLFF.

This clonotype occurred many times. The chain has TRBV7-9 and TRBJ2-2, with a tentative D call TRBD2 (5 bases). The V end was cut by 7 bases, the J end by 4 bases, with 13 bases between. CDR1 is SEHNR and CDR2 is FQNEAQ in the germline V gene (reference sequence). The CDR3 consists of 14 residues. CDR3 sequence reads: CASNRDGGTGELFF. CDR3 bases: TGTGCCAGCAACCGGGATGGCGGCACCGGGGAGCTGTTTTTT.

This rearrangement joins TRBV28 to TRBJ2-1; TRBD2 agrees at 8 bases. The junction had 7 bases not matched to a gene; V was cut back by 5 bases and J by 13 bases. The V gene's germline CDR1 is MDHEN and CDR2 SYDVKM. The length of the CDR3 is 12 residues. The CDR3 DNA is TGTGCCAGCAGTGTCCAACTAGCGGACCAGTTCTTC. It translates to CASSVQLADQFF. The complete variable domain, with remaining parts taken from reference TRBV28 and TRBJ2-1, reads DVKVTQSSRYLVKRTGEKVFLECVQDMDHENMFWYRQDPGLGLRLIYFSYDVKMKEKGDIPEGYSVSREKKERFSLILESASTNQTSMYLCASSVQLADQFFGPGTRLTVL.

This clonotype was detected ten times or more. The chain has TRBV7-6 and TRBJ2-7; no reliable D call. V was trimmed by 1 base and J by 5 bases, leaving 9 bases between them. The CDR3 runs to 13 residues. Germline CDR1 is SGHVS and CDR2 is FNYEAQ. The CDR3 DNA follows: TGTGCCAGCAGCTTAGTAACCGCTGACGAGCAGTACTTC. Translation: CASSLVTADEQYF.

At least ten counts were recorded for this clonotype. This chain uses TRBV5-1 with TRBJ2-7; D possibly matches TRBD1 or TRBD2 (5 bases each). Germline V gene sequence: CDR1 SGHRS, CDR2 YFSETQ. V was pared by 0 bases and J by 2 bases, with 9 bases between. The CDR3 contains 14 residues. CDR3 sequence (DNA): TGCGCCAGCAGCTTGGGGGACGTAACCTACGAGCAGTACTTC. It yields the protein CASSLGDVTYEQYF.

The chain is built from TRBV14 and TRBJ2-2; D may be TRBD1 (6 bases). The V gene's germline CDR1 is SGHDN and CDR2 FVKESK. The CDR3 extends over 15 amino acids. Trimming pared 2 bases from V and 5 bases from J, leaving 12 bases between. The CDR3 DNA reads as TGTGCCAGCAGCCAAAGGACAGATCATACCGGGGAGCTGTTTTTT. Translated: CASSQRTDHTGELFF.

This chain joins TRBV5-4 and TRBJ1-5; no clear D. The V end was cut by 4 bases, the J end by 6 bases, with 11 bases between. The CDR3 contains 13 residues. Germline V gene lookup returns CDR1 SGHNT and CDR2 YYREEE (reference sequence). The DNA for the CDR3 is TGTGCCAGCAGCGTGGGCCCTCTTCAGCCCCAGCATTTT. This sequence encodes CASSVGPLQPQHF.

This clonotype was recorded a few times. This CDR3 reads CASSGTRTDTQYF. The CDR3 nucleotides are TGTGCCAGCAGCGGCACCCGCACAGATACGCAGTATTTT. The chain recombines TRBV5-4 with TRBJ2-3, with no clear D. Germline CDR1 reads SGHNT; CDR2 reads YYREEE (reference sequence). This CDR3 is 13 amino acids long. V dropped 4 bases and J dropped 1 base, with 7 bases sitting between them.

In this sample, this clonotype turned up a few times. The chain employs TRBV10-3 and TRBJ2-7; weak D call: TRBD1 (5 bases). In germline, CDR1 is ENHRY, CDR2 SYGVKD. The ends were cut back, 2 bases at V and 1 base at J, with 9 bases in the middle. There are 14 residues in the CDR3. The CDR3 loop is CAISEVHRSYEQYF. DNA for the CDR3: TGTGCCATCAGTGAGGTGCACAGGTCCTACGAGCAGTACTTC.

In this sample, this clonotype turned up many times. The chain links TRBV7-8 to TRBJ2-3; the D is unclear. CDR3 size: 14 residues. The germline CDR1 and CDR2 sequences are SGHVS and FQNEAQ. Trimming removed 5 bases from V and 6 bases from J, with 15 bases in between. The CDR3 DNA reads TGTGCCAGCAGCCCACCCATCGCTGGGGATACGCAGTATTTT. Its translation: CASSPPIAGDTQYF.

The table lists this clonotype with a few counts. The chain has TRBV20-1 and TRBJ2-1; possible D gene TRBD1, 6 bases. The CDR3 contains 14 residues. The germline gives CDR1 DFQATT, CDR2 SNEGSKA (reference sequence). With 0 bases removed from V and 5 bases from J, the gap between germline ends came to 11 bases. CDR3 sequence reads: CSAREQGRHNEQFF. The CDR3 DNA reads TGCAGTGCTAGAGAACAGGGTCGCCACAATGAGCAGTTCTTC.

This clonotype occurred many times. V is TRBV9 and J is TRBJ2-3; tentative D call: TRBD2 (5 bases). This CDR3 comprises 15 residues. The germline V gene has CDR1 SGDLS and CDR2 YYNGEE. Trimming took 1 base from V and 0 from J, leaving 9 bases between them. The CDR3 DNA sequence: TGTGCCAGCAGCGTAATAGCGACCAGCACAGATACGCAGTATTTT. It codes for CASSVIATSTDTQYF. The full variable domain, rest sourced from reference TRBV9 and TRBJ2-3, is DSGVTQTPKHLITATGQRVTLRCSPRSGDLSVYWYQQSLDQGLQFLIQYYNGEERAKGNILERFSAQQFPDLHSELNLSSLELGDSALYFCASSVIATSTDTQYFGPGTRLTVL.

This chain joins TRBV29-1 and TRBJ2-7; 7 positions agree with TRBD2. The CDR3 loop spans 14 amino acids. V lost 5 bases and J lost 0; bases outside the gene matches: 7. The germline V gene encodes CDR1 SQVTM and CDR2 ANQGSEA. CDR3 sequence: CSVMGEGPSYEQYF. DNA for the CDR3: TGCAGCGTTATGGGGGAGGGCCCCTCCTACGAGCAGTACTTC.

This clonotype was detected a few times. The chain is built from TRBV4-2 and TRBJ2-2, with a possible D match to TRBD2 (5 bases). The CDR3 consists of 16 residues. Trimming took 0 bases from V and 8 from J, leaving 16 bases between them. CDR1 is LGHNA and CDR2 is YNFKEQ in the germline V gene. The DNA for the CDR3 is TGTGCCAGCAGCCAAGATAATGGGGAGAGGGTTGGGGAGCTGTTTTTT. Translating it yields CASSQDNGERVGELFF.

This chain uses TRBV28 with TRBJ2-6, with 9 bases lining up with TRBD1. Germline V gene lookup returns CDR1 MDHEN and CDR2 SYDVKM. This CDR3 has 17 amino acids. V lost 6 bases to trimming and J lost 0 bases; unmatched junction nucleotides: 6. CDR3 amino acids: CASSRDRVFSGANVLTF. Here the CDR3 DNA reads TGTGCCAGCAGCCGGGACAGGGTCTTCTCTGGGGCCAACGTCCTGACTTTC. Using reference TRBV28 and TRBJ2-6 for the parts outside the CDR3, the full variable domain is DVKVTQSSRYLVKRTGEKVFLECVQDMDHENMFWYRQDPGLGLRLIYFSYDVKMKEKGDIPEGYSVSREKKERFSLILESASTNQTSMYLCASSRDRVFSGANVLTFGAGSRLTVL.

The genes are TRBV13 and TRBJ2-3, with 8 bases fitting TRBD2. With V trimmed by 8 bases and J by 1 base, 11 bases remained unmatched. Germline lookup yields CDR1 PRHDT and CDR2 FYEKMQ (reference sequence). The CDR3 runs 16 residues. CDR3 nucleotide sequence: TGTGCCAGCGGCCTAGATCTAGCGGGTGGCACAGATACGCAGTATTTT. Protein product: CASGLDLAGGTDTQYF.

The chain recombines TRBV7-9 with TRBJ2-7, with D possibly TRBD2 on 6 matching bases. The CDR3 has 12 residues. The V gene lost 1 base and the J gene lost 12 bases, with 13 bases spanning the gap. Germline V CDR1 and CDR2: SEHNR, FQNEAQ (reference sequence). The CDR3 sequence: CASSLEGSGRYF. CDR3 nucleotides: TGTGCCAGCAGCTTAGAAGGTAGCGGACGGTACTTC.

The V call is TRBV5-4, the J call TRBJ1-1; D uncertain. The CDR3 sequence is 15 residues long. CDR1 SGHNT and CDR2 YYREEE come from the germline V gene (reference sequence). Deletions cut 0 bases from V and 4 bases from J, with 13 bases between. The CDR3 sequence: CASSLVDLGGTEAFF. CDR3 DNA: TGTGCCAGCAGCTTGGTGGACCTCGGAGGCACTGAAGCTTTCTTT.

To note about this clonotype: A read error is possible here, since a much larger clone lies one base away. V is TRBV11-2 and J is TRBJ2-7, with TRBD1 matching 8 bases. V lost 5 bases, J lost 6 bases, and 6 bases stayed unmatched. Germline assignment: CDR1 SGHAT and CDR2 FQNNGV. The CDR3 length is 13 residues. The CDR3: CASSVTGVGEQYF. The CDR3 coding sequence is TGTGCCAGCAGCGTGACAGGGGTTGGCGAGCAGTACTTC. Full variable domain (rest looked up from reference TRBV11-2 and TRBJ2-7): EAGVAQSPRYKIIEKRQSVAFWCNPISGHATLYWYQQILGQGPKLLIQFQNNGVVDDSQLPKDRFSAERLKGVDSTLKIQPAKLEDSAVYLCASSVTGVGEQYFGPGTRLTVT.

This clonotype was recorded many times. CDR3 amino acids: CASSLTVGYTF. The DNA of the CDR3 is TGTGCCAGCAGCCTAACGGTGGGCTACACCTTC. The chain couples TRBV7-9 to TRBJ1-2; no reliable D call. The germline V gene has CDR1 SEHNR and CDR2 FQNEAQ (reference sequence). The CDR3 is made up of 11 amino acids. V was cut by 5 bases and J by 8 bases, with 9 bases left in between.

The chain couples TRBV20-1 to TRBJ1-2, with D hard to call. This CDR3 has 15 amino acids. Trimming left V 0 bases short and J 0 bases short, with 11 bases between. CDR1 DFQATT and CDR2 SNEGSKA come from the germline V gene (reference sequence). CDR3 loop: CSARDRDPSNYGYTF. The CDR3 nucleotides are TGCAGTGCTAGAGACCGGGATCCCTCTAACTATGGCTACACCTTC.

In this sample, this clonotype turned up a few times. The CDR3 spells CATSDADRVYAEQFF. The CDR3 DNA sequence: TGTGCCACCAGTGACGCGGACAGGGTTTACGCTGAGCAGTTCTTC. V gene TRBV24-1 combines with J gene TRBJ2-1; TRBD1 agrees at 8 bases. CDR3 length: 15 amino acids. Germline CDR1 KGHDR, CDR2 SFDVKD. V was pared by 4 bases and J by 9 bases, with 10 bases of the junction left unmatched.

This clonotype was seen ten or more times. The chain combines TRBV25-1 with TRBJ2-1; D is perhaps TRBD2 (7 bases). Trimming stripped 5 bases from V and 5 bases from J, with 13 bases between. CDR3 length equals 14 residues. CDR1 is MGHDK, CDR2 SYGVNS, per germline. The CDR3 spells CASSKAGAHNEQFF. The CDR3 DNA sequence: TGTGCCAGCAGTAAGGCGGGGGCCCACAATGAGCAGTTCTTC.